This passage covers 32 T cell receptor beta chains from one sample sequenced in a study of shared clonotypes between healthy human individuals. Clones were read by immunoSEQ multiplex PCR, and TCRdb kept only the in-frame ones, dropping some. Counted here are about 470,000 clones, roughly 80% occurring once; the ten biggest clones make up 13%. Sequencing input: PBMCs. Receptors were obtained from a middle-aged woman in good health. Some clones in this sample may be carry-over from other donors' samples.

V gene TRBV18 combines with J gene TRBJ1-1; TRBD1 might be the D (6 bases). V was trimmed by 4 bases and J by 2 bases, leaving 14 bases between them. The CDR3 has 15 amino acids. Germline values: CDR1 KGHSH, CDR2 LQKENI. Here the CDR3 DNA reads TGTGCCAGCTCACTCCGGACAGATCCTAACACTGAAGCTTTCTTT. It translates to CASSLRTDPNTEAFF.

As DNA, the CDR3 is TGTGCCAGCTCACCGGCTTCTCCTTCGGCTGGAAACACCATATATTTT. Translation gives CASSPASPSAGNTIYF. The V call is TRBV18, the J call TRBJ1-3; no clear D. V was trimmed by 3 bases and J by 2 bases, leaving 14 bases between them. The CDR3 is made up of 16 amino acids. Per the germline V gene, CDR1 is KGHSH and CDR2 is LQKENI.

CDR3 in DNA: TGTGCCAGCCCCGGGGGGTATAACTTGGATGCCCAGTACTTC. Its protein is CASPGGYNLDAQYF. The chain is built from TRBV7-9 and TRBJ2-5, with 7 bases aligning to TRBD2. The V and J ends lost 8 bases and 9 bases, in that order; junction bases with no gene match: 15. Per the germline V gene, CDR1 is SEHNR and CDR2 is FQNEAQ (reference sequence). The CDR3 sequence is 14 residues long.

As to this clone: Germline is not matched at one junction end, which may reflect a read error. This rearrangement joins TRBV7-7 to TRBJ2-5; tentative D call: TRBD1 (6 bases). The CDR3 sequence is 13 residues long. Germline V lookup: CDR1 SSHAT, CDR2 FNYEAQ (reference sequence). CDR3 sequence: CASSLEQGVTQYF. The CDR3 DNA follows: TGTGCTAGCAGCTTAGAACAGGGAGTGACCCAGTACTTC.

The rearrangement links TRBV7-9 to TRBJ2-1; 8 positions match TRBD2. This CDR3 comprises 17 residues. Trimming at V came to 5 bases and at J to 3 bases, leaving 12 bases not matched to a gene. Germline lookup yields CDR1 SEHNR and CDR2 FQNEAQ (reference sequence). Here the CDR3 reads CASSPTGREAYYNEQFF. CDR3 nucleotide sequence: TGTGCCAGCAGCCCAACAGGGCGGGAGGCCTACTACAATGAGCAGTTCTTC.

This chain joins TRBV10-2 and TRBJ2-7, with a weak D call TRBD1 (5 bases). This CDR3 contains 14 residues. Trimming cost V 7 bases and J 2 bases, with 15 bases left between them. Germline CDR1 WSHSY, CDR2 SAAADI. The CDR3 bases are TGCGCCAGCAAGGAGACAGAGCCCGCCTACGAGCAGTACTTC. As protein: CASKETEPAYEQYF.

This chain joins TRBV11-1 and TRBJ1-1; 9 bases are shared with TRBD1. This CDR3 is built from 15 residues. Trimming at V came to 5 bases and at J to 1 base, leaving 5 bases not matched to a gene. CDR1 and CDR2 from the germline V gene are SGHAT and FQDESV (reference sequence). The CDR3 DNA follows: TGTGCCAGCAGCGGGACAGGGATTCAGAACACTGAAGCTTTCTTT. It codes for CASSGTGIQNTEAFF. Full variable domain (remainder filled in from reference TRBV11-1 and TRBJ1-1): EAEVAQSPRYKITEKSQAVAFWCDPISGHATLYWYRQILGQGPELLVQFQDESVVDDSQLPKDRFSAERLKGVDSTLKIQPAELGDSAMYLCASSGTGIQNTEAFFGQGTRLTVV.

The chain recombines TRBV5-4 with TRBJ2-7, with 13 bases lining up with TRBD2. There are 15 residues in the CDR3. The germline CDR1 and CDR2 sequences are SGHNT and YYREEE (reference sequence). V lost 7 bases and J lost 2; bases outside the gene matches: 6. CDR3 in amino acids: CASGVLAGGTYEQYF. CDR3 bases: TGTGCCAGCGGAGTACTAGCGGGAGGGACCTACGAGCAGTACTTC.

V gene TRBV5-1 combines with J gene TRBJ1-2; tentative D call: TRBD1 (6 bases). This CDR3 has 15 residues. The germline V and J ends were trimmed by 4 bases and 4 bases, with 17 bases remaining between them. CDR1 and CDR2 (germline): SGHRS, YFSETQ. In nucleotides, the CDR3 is TGCGCCAGCAGCCCAAGCACAGGGTCTAGCTATGGCTACACCTTC. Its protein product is CASSPSTGSSYGYTF.

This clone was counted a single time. In nucleotides, the CDR3 is TGTGCCAGCAGCTTACACCCAGGCGGCGGTAATTCACCCCTCCACTTT. It is translated as CASSLHPGGGNSPLHF. The J gene is TRBJ1-6, the V gene TRBV11-2, with no clear D. Germline CDR1 and CDR2: SGHAT and FQNNGV. The CDR3 has 16 residues. Trimming removed 2 bases from V and 6 bases from J, with 14 bases in between.

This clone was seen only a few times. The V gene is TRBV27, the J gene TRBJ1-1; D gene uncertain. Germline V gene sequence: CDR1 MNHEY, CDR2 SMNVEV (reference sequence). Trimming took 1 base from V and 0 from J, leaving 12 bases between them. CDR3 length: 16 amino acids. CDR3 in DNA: TGTGCCAGCAGTTTATTTCACAGTACCATGAACACTGAAGCTTTCTTT. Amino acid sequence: CASSLFHSTMNTEAFF.

The CDR3 is CASSPAGTGGQPQHF. The DNA of the CDR3 is TGTGCCAGCAGCCCGGCAGGGACAGGGGGTCAGCCCCAGCATTTT. V usage is TRBV2 and J usage is TRBJ1-5; 11 bases line up with TRBD1. Germline V gene sequence: CDR1 SNHLY, CDR2 FYNNEI. V gave up 6 bases and J gave up 6 bases; unmatched junction bases: 7. The CDR3 length is 15 residues. The complete variable domain, with remaining parts taken from reference TRBV2 and TRBJ1-5, reads EPEVTQTPSHQVTQMGQEVILRCVPISNHLYFYWYRQILGQKVEFLVSFYNNEISEKSEIFDDQFSVERPDGSNFTLKIRSTKLEDSAMYFCASSPAGTGGQPQHFGDGTRLSIL.

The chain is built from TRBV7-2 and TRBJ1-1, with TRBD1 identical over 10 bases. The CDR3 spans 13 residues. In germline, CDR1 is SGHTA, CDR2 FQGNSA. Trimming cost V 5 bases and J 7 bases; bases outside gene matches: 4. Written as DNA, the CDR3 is TGTGCCAGCAGCGGGACAGGGGTGGTTGAAGCTTTCTTT. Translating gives CASSGTGVVEAFF.

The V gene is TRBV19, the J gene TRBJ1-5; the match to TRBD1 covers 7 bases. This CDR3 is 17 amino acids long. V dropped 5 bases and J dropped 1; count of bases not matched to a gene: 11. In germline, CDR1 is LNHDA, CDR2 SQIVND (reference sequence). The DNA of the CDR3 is TGTGCCAGTAGTCCCCGGTGGGGACAGAGGAGCAATCAGCCCCAGCATTTT. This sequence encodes CASSPRWGQRSNQPQHF.

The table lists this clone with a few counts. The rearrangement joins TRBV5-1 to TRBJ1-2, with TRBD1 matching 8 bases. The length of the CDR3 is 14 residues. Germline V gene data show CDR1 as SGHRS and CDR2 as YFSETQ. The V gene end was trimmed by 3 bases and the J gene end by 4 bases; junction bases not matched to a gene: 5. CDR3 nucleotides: TGCGCCAGCAGCTCGACAGGGGTAGGCTATGGCTACACCTTC. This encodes CASSSTGVGYGYTF.

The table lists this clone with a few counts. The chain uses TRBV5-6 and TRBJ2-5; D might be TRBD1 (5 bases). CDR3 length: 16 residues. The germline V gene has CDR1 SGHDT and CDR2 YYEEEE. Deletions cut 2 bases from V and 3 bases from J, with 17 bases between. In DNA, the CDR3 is TGTGCCAGCAGCTTAGGGGCCCAGGCACCCAAAGAGACCCAGTACTTC. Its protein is CASSLGAQAPKETQYF.

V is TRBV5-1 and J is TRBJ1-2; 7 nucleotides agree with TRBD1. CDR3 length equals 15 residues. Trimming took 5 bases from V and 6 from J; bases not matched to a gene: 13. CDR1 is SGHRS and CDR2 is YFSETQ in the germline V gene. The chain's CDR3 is CASRYGQAPGDGYTF. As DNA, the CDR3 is TGCGCCAGCAGGTACGGACAGGCCCCGGGTGATGGCTACACCTTC. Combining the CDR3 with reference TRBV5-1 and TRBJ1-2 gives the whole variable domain KAGVTQTPRYLIKTRGQQVTLSCSPISGHRSVSWYQQTPGQGLQFLFEYFSETQRNKGNFPGRFSGRQFSNSRSEMNVSTLELGDSALYLCASRYGQAPGDGYTFGSGTRLTVV.

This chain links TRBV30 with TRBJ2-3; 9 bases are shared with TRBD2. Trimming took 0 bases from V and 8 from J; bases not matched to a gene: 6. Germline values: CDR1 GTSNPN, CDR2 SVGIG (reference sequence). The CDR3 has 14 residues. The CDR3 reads CAWSVSGTSSTQYF. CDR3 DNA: TGTGCCTGGAGTGTAAGTGGGACTAGCAGTACGCAGTATTTT. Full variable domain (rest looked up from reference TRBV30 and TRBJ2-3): SQTIHQWPATLVQPVGSPLSLECTVEGTSNPNLYWYRQAAGRGLQLLFYSVGIGQISSEVPQNLSASRPQDRQFILSSKKLLLSDSGFYLCAWSVSGTSSTQYFGPGTRLTVL.

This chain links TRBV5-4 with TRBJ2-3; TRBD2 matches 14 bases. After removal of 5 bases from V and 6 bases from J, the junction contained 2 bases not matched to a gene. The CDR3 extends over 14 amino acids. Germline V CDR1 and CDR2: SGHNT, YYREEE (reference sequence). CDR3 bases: TGTGCCAGCAGTAGGACTAGCGGGAGGGATACGCAGTATTTT. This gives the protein CASSRTSGRDTQYF.

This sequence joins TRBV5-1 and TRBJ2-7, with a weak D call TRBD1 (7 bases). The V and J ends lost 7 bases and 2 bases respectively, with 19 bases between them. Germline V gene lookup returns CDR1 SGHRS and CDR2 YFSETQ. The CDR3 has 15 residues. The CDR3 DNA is TGCGCCAGCTCAACCGGAGGGCAGGGGGCCTACGAGCAGTACTTC. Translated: CASSTGGQGAYEQYF.

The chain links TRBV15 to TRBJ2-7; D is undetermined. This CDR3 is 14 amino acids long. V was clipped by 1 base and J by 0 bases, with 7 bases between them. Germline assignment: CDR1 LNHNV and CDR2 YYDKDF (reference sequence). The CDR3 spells CATSRVGYSYEQYF. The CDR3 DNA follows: TGTGCCACCAGCAGAGTTGGGTACTCCTACGAGCAGTACTTC.

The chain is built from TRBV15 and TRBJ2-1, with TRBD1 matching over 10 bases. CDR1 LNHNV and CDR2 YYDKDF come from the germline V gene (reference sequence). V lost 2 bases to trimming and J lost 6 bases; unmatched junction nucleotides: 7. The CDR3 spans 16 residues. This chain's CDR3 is CATSRSGTGATNEQFF. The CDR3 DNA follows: TGTGCCACCAGCAGATCCGGGACAGGGGCTACCAATGAGCAGTTCTTC.

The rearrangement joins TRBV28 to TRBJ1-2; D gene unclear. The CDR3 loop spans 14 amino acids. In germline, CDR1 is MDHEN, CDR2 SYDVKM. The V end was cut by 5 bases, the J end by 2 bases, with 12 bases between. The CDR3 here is CASSPPGPNYGYTF. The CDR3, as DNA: TGTGCCAGCAGTCCCCCCGGTCCCAACTATGGCTACACCTTC.

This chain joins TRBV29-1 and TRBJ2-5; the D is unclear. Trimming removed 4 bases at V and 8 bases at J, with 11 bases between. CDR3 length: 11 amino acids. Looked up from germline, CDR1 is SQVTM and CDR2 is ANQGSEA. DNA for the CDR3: TGCAGCGTTGCGGACGGAGCTACCCAGTACTTC. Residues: CSVADGATQYF.

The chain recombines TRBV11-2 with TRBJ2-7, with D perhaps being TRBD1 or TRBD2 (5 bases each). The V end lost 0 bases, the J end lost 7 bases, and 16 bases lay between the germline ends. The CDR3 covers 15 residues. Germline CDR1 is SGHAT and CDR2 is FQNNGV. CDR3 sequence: CASSLEYGARREQYF. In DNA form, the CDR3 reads TGTGCCAGCAGCTTAGAATACGGGGCGAGGAGGGAGCAGTACTTC. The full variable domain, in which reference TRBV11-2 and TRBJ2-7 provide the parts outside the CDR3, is EAGVAQSPRYKIIEKRQSVAFWCNPISGHATLYWYQQILGQGPKLLIQFQNNGVVDDSQLPKDRFSAERLKGVDSTLKIQPAKLEDSAVYLCASSLEYGARREQYFGPGTRLTVT.

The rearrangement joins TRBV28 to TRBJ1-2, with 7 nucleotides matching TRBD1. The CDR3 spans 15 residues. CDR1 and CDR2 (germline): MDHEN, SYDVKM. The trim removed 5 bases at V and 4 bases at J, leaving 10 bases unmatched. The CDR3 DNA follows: TGTGCCAGCAGTGCGACCGGGACAGAGCTCTATGGCTACACCTTC. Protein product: CASSATGTELYGYTF.

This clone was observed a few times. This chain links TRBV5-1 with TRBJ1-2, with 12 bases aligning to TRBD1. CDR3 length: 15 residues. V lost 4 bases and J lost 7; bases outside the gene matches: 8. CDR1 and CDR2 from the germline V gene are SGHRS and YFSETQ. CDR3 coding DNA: TGCGCCAGCAGCGAAGAGGGACAGGGGGCTAGTGGCTACACCTTC. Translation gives CASSEEGQGASGYTF.

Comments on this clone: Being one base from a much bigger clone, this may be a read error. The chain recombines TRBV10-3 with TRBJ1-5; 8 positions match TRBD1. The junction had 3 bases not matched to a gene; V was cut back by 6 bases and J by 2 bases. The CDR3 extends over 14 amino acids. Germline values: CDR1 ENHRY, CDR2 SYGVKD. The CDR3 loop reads CAISPGQGNQPQHF. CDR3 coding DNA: TGTGCCATCAGCCCGGGACAGGGCAATCAGCCCCAGCATTTT.

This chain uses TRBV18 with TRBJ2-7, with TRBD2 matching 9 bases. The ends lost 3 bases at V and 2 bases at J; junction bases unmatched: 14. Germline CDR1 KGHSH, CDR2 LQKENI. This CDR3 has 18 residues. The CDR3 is CASSPSVIAGAATYEQYF. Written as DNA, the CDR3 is TGTGCCAGCTCACCTTCGGTCATAGCGGGAGCTGCCACCTACGAGCAGTACTTC.

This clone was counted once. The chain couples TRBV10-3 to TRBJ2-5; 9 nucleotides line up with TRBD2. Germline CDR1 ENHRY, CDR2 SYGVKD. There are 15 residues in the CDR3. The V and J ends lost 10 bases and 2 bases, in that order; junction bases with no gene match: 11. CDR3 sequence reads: CATRKGGRAQETQYF. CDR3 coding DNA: TGTGCCACCCGAAAGGGCGGGAGGGCGCAAGAGACCCAGTACTTC.

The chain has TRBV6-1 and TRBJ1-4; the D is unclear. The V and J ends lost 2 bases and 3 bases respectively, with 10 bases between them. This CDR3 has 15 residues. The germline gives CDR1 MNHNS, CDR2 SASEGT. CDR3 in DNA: TGTGCCAGCAGTGAAAATGGCAGACCTAATGAAAAACTGTTTTTT. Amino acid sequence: CASSENGRPNEKLFF.

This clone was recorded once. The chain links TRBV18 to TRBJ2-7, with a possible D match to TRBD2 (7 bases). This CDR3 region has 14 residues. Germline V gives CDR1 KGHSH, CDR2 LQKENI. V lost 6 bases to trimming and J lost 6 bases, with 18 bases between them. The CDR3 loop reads CASSWGGGDFEQYF. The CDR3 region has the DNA TGTGCCAGCTCTTGGGGAGGGGGTGATTTCGAGCAGTACTTC.